Below are 7 T cell receptor beta chains sequenced from a single sample in a study of shared clonotypes between healthy human individuals. Profiling relied on immunoSEQ multiplex PCR, and the TCRdb table lists in-frame clones only, not all of them. The repertoire includes some 1,900,000 clones, 85% to 95% of them detected once, and more than 0.95% sits in the top ten. It was CD45RO-negative cells, positively selected for CCR7, that made up naive CD8 cells, with terminally differentiated effector memory CD45RA+ cells excluded. The specimen was naive CD8+ T cells sorted from blood. All receptors come from a young man in good health.

The CDR3 is CASSQEGGLETQYF. CDR3 in DNA: TGTGCCAGCAGCCAAGAAGGAGGGCTGGAGACCCAGTACTTC. The chain is built from TRBV11-2 and TRBJ2-5; D possibly corresponds to TRBD2 (6 bases). From germline, CDR1 is SGHAT and CDR2 FQNNGV. The CDR3 extends over 14 amino acids. Trimming took 5 bases from V and 5 from J, leaving 15 bases between them.

This sequence joins TRBV13 and TRBJ2-7; D is tentatively TRBD1 or TRBD2 (5 bases each). Deletions cut 5 bases from V and 7 bases from J, with 18 bases between. The V gene's germline CDR1 is PRHDT and CDR2 FYEKMQ (reference sequence). The CDR3 is 14 residues long. The CDR3, as DNA: TGTGCCAGCAGCCTCCGGGACCAAGGTCGGGAGCAGTACTTC. Translated: CASSLRDQGREQYF. Filled out from reference TRBV13 and TRBJ2-7, the complete variable domain reads AAGVIQSPRHLIKEKRETATLKCYPIPRHDTVYWYQQGPGQDPQFLISFYEKMQSDKGSIPDRFSAQQFSDYHSELNMSSLELGDSALYFCASSLRDQGREQYFGPGTRLTVT.

The genes are TRBV6-1 and TRBJ2-7; D assignment may be TRBD1 or TRBD2 (5 bases each). Germline V gene sequence: CDR1 MNHNS, CDR2 SASEGT. Between the trimmed V and J ends, which lost 5 bases and 1 base, there was a span of 12 bases. The CDR3 length is 14 residues. The CDR3 DNA follows: TGTGCCAGCAGTTCCCGGGACGAGTCCTACGAGCAGTACTTC. It specifies CASSSRDESYEQYF.

The J gene is TRBJ1-4, the V gene TRBV7-9, with 9 bases aligning to TRBD1. This CDR3 contains 15 residues. Germline CDR1 is SEHNR and CDR2 is FQNEAQ (reference sequence). V was clipped by 3 bases and J by 5 bases; unmatched bases: 4. CDR3 loop: CASSLSGTGNEKLFF. The CDR3 DNA is TGTGCCAGCAGCTTGTCCGGGACAGGGAATGAAAAACTGTTTTTT.

The rearrangement uses TRBV6-5 and TRBJ2-7; TRBD1 aligns across 8 bases. Germline CDR1 MNHEY, CDR2 SVGAGI. The CDR3 runs 10 residues. J gave up 12 bases and V 7 bases, and 5 bases lay outside the gene matches. The CDR3 here is CASNLTGVYF. CDR3 in DNA: TGTGCCAGCAACTTGACAGGGGTGTACTTC.

This clone was detected only once. This chain joins TRBV7-6 and TRBJ2-5; D tentatively reads TRBD1 or TRBD2 (7 bases each). The ends were cut back, 4 bases at V and 2 bases at J, with 17 bases in the middle. The germline V gene encodes CDR1 SGHVS and CDR2 FNYEAQ. There are 16 residues in the CDR3. DNA for the CDR3: TGTGCCAGCAGCTACCAGGCAGGGGGGGAACAAGAGACCCAGTACTTC. Translated, it gives CASSYQAGGEQETQYF.

CDR3 sequence (DNA): TGTGCCAGCAGCTACCGGGACAACCGGGTGGCTTTCTTT. It encodes CASSYRDNRVAFF. This chain joins TRBV13 and TRBJ1-1; tentative D call: TRBD1 (6 bases). The germline V and J ends were trimmed by 4 bases and 11 bases, with 17 bases remaining between them. The germline V gene encodes CDR1 PRHDT and CDR2 FYEKMQ (reference sequence). CDR3 size: 13 residues.